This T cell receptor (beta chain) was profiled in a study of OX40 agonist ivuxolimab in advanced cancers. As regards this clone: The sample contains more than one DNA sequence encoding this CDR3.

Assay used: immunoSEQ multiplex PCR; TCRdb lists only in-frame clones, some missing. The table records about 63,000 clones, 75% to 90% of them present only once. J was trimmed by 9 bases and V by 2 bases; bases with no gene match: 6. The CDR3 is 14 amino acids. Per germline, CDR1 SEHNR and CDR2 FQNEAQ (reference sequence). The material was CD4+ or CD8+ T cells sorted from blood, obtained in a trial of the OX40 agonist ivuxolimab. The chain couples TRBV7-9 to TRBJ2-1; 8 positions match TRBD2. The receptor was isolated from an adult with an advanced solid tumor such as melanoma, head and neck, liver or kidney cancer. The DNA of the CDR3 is TGTGCCAGCAGCTTAAGCGGGAGCCTCTTTGAGCAGTTCTTC. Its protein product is CASSLSGSLFEQFF.